A selection of T cell receptor beta chains follows, all from one sample in a study of blood T cells in healthy people across ages. TCRdb analysed the 5' RACE reads with MiXCR anew, one entry per CDR3 protein. The data hold hundreds of thousands of distinct CDR3 sequences, with under 45% observed a single time. What was sequenced was blood. The receptors here all came from a man aged 55-75 years in good health. Each CDR3 is given with its conserved first and last residue. Fields, in order: J gene, D gene, V gene, clone size, CDR3 DNA, CDR3 protein. D genes are given only for firm matches. The size of a clone is reported for some rows only, either as once, few or many, or as a class for expanded clones.

>TRBJ1-2|-|TRBV14|few
TGTGCCAGCAGCCAAGATAGGCAGAGCGACTATGGCTACACCTTC
CASSQDRQSDYGYTF
>TRBJ1-1|-|TRBV27|-
TGTGCCAGCAGCAACCCAGGGGTGAACACTGAAGCTTTCTTT
CASSNPGVNTEAFF
>TRBJ2-2|-|TRBV2|-
TGTGCCAGCACCGGGGGTAGGACGGTGAACACCGGGGAGCTGTTTTTT
CASTGGRTVNTGELFF
>TRBJ2-7|TRBD1|TRBV12-3/TRBV12-4|-
TGTGCCAGCAGTTTAAAACAGGGGGCCTACGAGCAGTACTTC
CASSLKQGAYEQYF
>TRBJ2-6|TRBD1|TRBV6-5|-
TGTGCCAGCAGTTACTCGCCCGGACAGGGAAGCTCTGGGGCCAACGTCCTGACTTTC
CASSYSPGQGSSGANVLTF
>TRBJ2-1|TRBD1|TRBV7-2|-
TGTGCCAGCAGCTTCCTGAGGGGGCCAGGCAATGAGCAGTTCTTC
CASSFLRGPGNEQFF
>TRBJ2-3|TRBD2|TRBV6-5|-
TGTGCCAGCAGTTCCCCTCTCGGGCGGGGGGGCCGGACAGATACGCAGTATTTT
CASSSPLGRGGRTDTQYF
>TRBJ2-3|-|TRBV20-1|few
TGCAGTGCCTTTGACGGCCGCACAGATACGCAGTATTTT
CSAFDGRTDTQYF
>TRBJ2-7|-|TRBV20-1|-
TGCAGTGCTAGTCAAGGGGGTACCTACGAGCAGTACTTC
CSASQGGTYEQYF
>TRBJ2-1|-|TRBV29-1|-
TGCAGCGTTCTACTGCTGAGCTCCTACAATGAGCAGTTCTTC
CSVLLLSSYNEQFF
>TRBJ2-7|TRBD1|TRBV27|-
TGTGCCAGCTCCGACAGGGGCCTACCCTCCTACGAGCAGTACTTC
CASSDRGLPSYEQYF
>TRBJ2-1|TRBD1|TRBV5-1|-
TGCGCCAGCAGGCGCCGGACAGGGGTCGGGAATGAGCAGTTCTTC
CASRRRTGVGNEQFF
>TRBJ2-3|-|TRBV5-8|-
TGTGCCAGCAGCTGGGACCGAGACTCGTATTTT
CASSWDRDSYF
>TRBJ1-2|TRBD1|TRBV20-1|-
TGCAGTGCTACCCAGGACAGGGGCTATGGCTACACCTTC
CSATQDRGYGYTF
>TRBJ2-1|TRBD2|TRBV12-3/TRBV12-4|many
TGTGCCAGCAGTTTCGGGGGGAATGAGCAGTTCTTC
CASSFGGNEQFF
>TRBJ2-1|TRBD2|TRBV3-1|few
TGTGCCAGCAGCCACCCCACTAGCGGGGGGGTTATTGAGCAGTTCTTC
CASSHPTSGGVIEQFF
>TRBJ2-3|-|TRBV9|-
TGTGCCAGCAGCGCGAATTGGTTCACAGATACGCAGTATTTT
CASSANWFTDTQYF
>TRBJ1-1|TRBD1|TRBV6-5|-
TGTGCCAGCAGTGCGTACACAGGGGGTCGAACTGAAGCTTTCTTT
CASSAYTGGRTEAFF
>TRBJ2-2|-|TRBV27|-
TGTGCCAGCAGGACGGGGGGCCGGCTGCTCCTTGGGGAGCTGTTTTTT
CASRTGGRLLLGELFF
>TRBJ2-7|-|TRBV5-1|-
TGCGCCAGCAGACGAGGGGCGGGGCAGGCGAACCACTACGAGCAGTACTTC
CASRRGAGQANHYEQYF
>TRBJ2-3|-|TRBV27|few
TGTGCCAGCAGTCCACAGACCGCCCGGGGAGATACGCAGTATTTT
CASSPQTARGDTQYF
>TRBJ2-7|TRBD1|TRBV24-1|-
TGTGCCACCAGTGATTTCTGGGACAGCTCCTACGAGCAGTACTTC
CATSDFWDSSYEQYF
>TRBJ2-1|TRBD1|TRBV4-3|-
TGCGCCAGCAGCCAGACAGGGGCCGGTAATGAGCAGTTCTTC
CASSQTGAGNEQFF
>TRBJ2-3|-|TRBV4-1|few
TGCGCCAGCAGCCAAGTCGGGGTACAAGTCACAGATACGCAGTATTTT
CASSQVGVQVTDTQYF
>TRBJ2-7|-|TRBV4-3|-
TGCGCCAGCAGCCAAGGTCGGACGGATGAGCAGTACTTC
CASSQGRTDEQYF
>TRBJ2-7|-|TRBV6-6|-
TGTGCCAGCAGTTACTTCCGAGGGGGGGCGCTTGAAAATGAGCAGTACTTC
CASSYFRGGALENEQYF
>TRBJ2-5|TRBD2|TRBV7-9|few
TGTGCCAGCAGCGCCGGGCTAGCGGGGGAGACCCAGTACTTC
CASSAGLAGETQYF
>TRBJ2-3|-|TRBV4-3|-
TGCGCCAGCAGCCAAGATCCTCTAAGCACAGATACGCAGTATTTT
CASSQDPLSTDTQYF
>TRBJ2-5|-|TRBV5-1|-
TGCGCCAGCAGCTTGACGGGTTATAGTGAGCAGTACTTC
CASSLTGYSEQYF
>TRBJ2-1|-|TRBV4-3|many
TGCGCCAGCAGCAAAAAACCGGCGGGGGCGGGATACAATGAGCAGTTCTTC
CASSKKPAGAGYNEQFF
>TRBJ2-1|-|TRBV14|few
TGTGCCAGCAGCCGGCAAAACAATGAGCAGTTCTTC
CASSRQNNEQFF
>TRBJ2-5|-|TRBV9|few
TGTGCCAGCAGCCCGTGGGGACACCCTCAAGAGACCCAGTACTTC
CASSPWGHPQETQYF
>TRBJ1-4|-|TRBV7-3|few
TGTGCCAGCAGCTTAAGGGTGGGGGAAAAACTGTTTTTT
CASSLRVGEKLFF
>TRBJ2-7|-|TRBV10-3|-
TGTGCCATCAGTGAGAGGGGTGGGTCCTACGAGCAGTACTTC
CAISERGGSYEQYF
>TRBJ2-7|TRBD2|TRBV28|-
TGTGCCAGCAGTTTCTGCCCCGAGCAGCGGGGAGGGTTAAATTGCGGGGAGCAGTACTTC
CASSFCPEQRGGLNCGEQYF
>TRBJ2-7|-|TRBV5-5|-
TGTGCCAGCAGTCCGGAACAGGGTACCAGCTCCTACGAGCAGTACTTC
CASSPEQGTSSYEQYF
>TRBJ1-2|-|TRBV6-1|-
TGTGCCAGCGGAGCCCGTTCTCAAACGTTCCACGGCTATGGCTACACCTTC
CASGARSQTFHGYGYTF
>TRBJ1-2|-|TRBV13|-
TGTGCCAGCAGGGATGGGACACCTGATGGCTACACCTTC
CASRDGTPDGYTF
>TRBJ2-7|TRBD1|TRBV20-1|-
TGCAGTGCTAGAGATCTTCTTATCCGGGACAGGGGGCACGAGCAGTACTTC
CSARDLLIRDRGHEQYF
>TRBJ1-1|-|TRBV10-2|-
TGCGCCAGCAGGAAACGGAACACTGAAGCTTTCTTT
CASRKRNTEAFF
>TRBJ2-5|TRBD1|TRBV5-1|once
TGCGCCAGCAGCTTGGCTTGGGACAGGGGATTACAAGAGACCCAGTACTTC
CASSLAWDRGLQETQYF
>TRBJ2-5|-|TRBV20-1|-
TGCAGTGCTAGTACGGGGCGGGGTGAGCAGTACTTC
CSASTGRGEQYF
>TRBJ1-2|-|TRBV15|-
TGTGCCACCAGCAGAGCCCTTGGCCGAGCTAACCATGGCTACACCTTC
CATSRALGRANHGYTF
>TRBJ1-6|TRBD1|TRBV30|few
TGTGCCTGGAGGCCGAGGACAGGGGGATCACCCCTCCACTTT
CAWRPRTGGSPLHF
>TRBJ1-1|-|TRBV20-1|many
TGCAGTGCTAGCCGTGCGCCCACTGAAGCTTTCTTT
CSASRAPTEAFF
>TRBJ2-7|-|TRBV9|-
TGTGCCAGCAGCGTAGAGGCAGGGGATTTGGGCGAGCAGTACTTC
CASSVEAGDLGEQYF
>TRBJ2-1|TRBD2|TRBV11-2|few
TGTGCCAGCAGCTTAGTCAGGGGACTAGTCGACAATGAGCAGTTCTTC
CASSLVRGLVDNEQFF
>TRBJ2-7|TRBD2|TRBV12-3/TRBV12-4|-
TGTGCCAGCAGTCCTGGACTAGCCAGCTACGAGCAGTACTTC
CASSPGLASYEQYF
>TRBJ2-7|-|TRBV10-3|-
TGTGCCATCAGTGTAGCTGATCAACCGGGACGCGGCGAGCAGTACTTC
CAISVADQPGRGEQYF
>TRBJ1-1|-|TRBV29-1|-
TGCAGCGTTGAAGGCCCCACGGGAGGACTGAACACTGAAGCTTTCTTT
CSVEGPTGGLNTEAFF
>TRBJ2-6|TRBD1|TRBV11-2|few
TGTGCCAGCAGACAATTCGGGGAATTCGACAGGGGCTCATCTGGGGCCAATGTCCTGACTTTC
CASRQFGEFDRGSSGANVLTF
>TRBJ2-5|-|TRBV28|-
TGTGCCAGCAGTTCGATCGACGGGACCCTAGCGCAGTACTTC
CASSSIDGTLAQYF
>TRBJ2-5|-|TRBV4-3|few
TGCGCCAGCAGCCCCTCTCTGGGGGGCATGCGGGAGACCCAGTACTTC
CASSPSLGGMRETQYF
>TRBJ1-5|-|TRBV6-2/TRBV6-3|-
TGTGCCAGCACCGCGAGACTCTATATGCAGCCCCAGCATTTT
CASTARLYMQPQHF
>TRBJ2-3|TRBD2|TRBV10-3|-
TGTGCCATCAGTGATAGCGGGGGATTTTCAGATACGCAGTATTTT
CAISDSGGFSDTQYF